The 5 T cell receptor beta chains in this list originate from one sample, sequenced in a study of T cell repertoires in cytomegalovirus infection (dated by TCRdb to about 2019). The run used an Illumina HiSeq 1500. In TCRdb, the public reads were trimmed at Q25 with fastp and aligned with MiXCR, with productive beta chains retained. Under each unique CDR3 protein, matching rows form one entry showing the most common genes and DNA. This sample gives under 800,000 distinct CDR3 sequences in total; less than 25% of them show up just once. The ten largest clonotypes hold 8% of the sample. Sequenced material: CD8+ T cells from PBMCs. The receptors here all came from a human donor in good health (CMV status not recorded). Some clones in this sample may be carry-over from other donors' samples.

This sequence joins TRBV6-2 or TRBV6-3 and TRBJ2-1; 8 bases line up with TRBD2. Losses at the gene ends were 6 bases for V and 4 bases for J; bases not matched to a gene: 8. Germline V gives CDR1 MNHEY, CDR2 SVGEGT. The CDR3 loop spans 15 amino acids. CDR3 loop: CASSSGLDFYNEQFF. CDR3 nucleotide sequence: TGTGCCAGCAGCTCGGGACTAGACTTTTACAATGAGCAGTTCTTC.

Of note for this clonotype: This could be a read error, since a much larger clone is one nucleotide away. This sequence joins TRBV7-9 and TRBJ1-2, with TRBD1 identical over 9 bases. The CDR3 runs to 17 residues. Germline V lookup: CDR1 SEHNR, CDR2 FQNEAQ (reference sequence). J gave up 0 bases and V 5 bases, and 10 bases lay outside the gene matches. In DNA, the CDR3 is TGTGCCAGCAGCGATCCGGGACAGGGAATCTCTAACTATGGCTACACCTTC. This sequence encodes CASSDPGQGISNYGYTF.

Note on this clonotype: A clone one base away is much larger, so this may be a read error. CDR3 loop: CASSSAGDSADTQYF. CDR3 bases: TGTGCCAGCAGCAGCGCGGGGGACTCCGCAGATACGCAGTATTTT. The V gene is TRBV7-2, the J gene TRBJ2-3, with TRBD2 matching 7 bases. After removal of 5 bases from V and 4 bases from J, the junction contained 9 bases not matched to a gene. The germline V gene has CDR1 SGHTA and CDR2 FQGNSA. The CDR3 contains 15 residues.

The chain is built from TRBV4-3 and TRBJ2-1, with 9 bases matching TRBD2. Germline V gene data show CDR1 as LGHNA and CDR2 as YSLEER. J gave up 4 bases and V 3 bases, and 19 bases lay outside the gene matches. The CDR3 is 20 amino acids. CDR3 nucleotide sequence: TGCGCCAGCAGCCACCTCCTCGGTCCAGCGGGGGGATCTACTTACAATGAGCAGTTCTTC. Translated: CASSHLLGPAGGSTYNEQFF.

Regarding this clonotype: Its ends do not fully match the called genes, so a read error is possible. The V and J genes are TRBV2 and TRBJ2-5, with 9 positions matching TRBD1. Germline values: CDR1 SNHLY, CDR2 FYNNEI. The CDR3 loop spans 16 amino acids. The CDR3: CTSSAVDRGPQETQYF. DNA of the CDR3: TGTACCAGCAGCGCGGTGGACAGGGGACCCCAAGAGACCCAGTACTTC.